Each of the 29 T cell receptor beta chains below was sequenced from the same sample in a study of control samples from healthy donors and cancer patients. Data came from immunoSEQ multiplex PCR; TCRdb stores just in-frame clones and leaves some out. The sample records around 93,000 clones, roughly 92% being singletons. Sequencing was done on a sample of blood. All receptors derive from a human donor in good health. The donor label of this sample is uncertain.

The chain employs TRBV6-5 and TRBJ2-3; 7 bases line up with TRBD2. CDR3 length: 15 amino acids. Germline V gene data show CDR1 as MNHEY and CDR2 as SVGAGI. Trimming removed 0 bases from V and 5 bases from J; junction bases left unmatched: 5. The CDR3 region has the DNA TGTGCCAGCAGTTACTCGTCTAGCGGAATAGATACGCAGTATTTT. Protein: CASSYSSSGIDTQYF.

The chain couples TRBV25-1 to TRBJ1-4; D unclear. Germline V gene sequence: CDR1 MGHDK, CDR2 SYGVNS. The CDR3 spans 16 residues. Between the trimmed V and J ends, which lost 2 bases and 5 bases, there was a span of 15 bases. The CDR3 region is CASSEGSTLPNEKLFF. CDR3 sequence (DNA): TGTGCCAGCAGTGAAGGAAGTACACTACCGAATGAAAAACTGTTTTTT.

The chain combines TRBV5-4 with TRBJ1-1; D gene ambiguous. Per the germline V gene, CDR1 is SGHNT and CDR2 is YYREEE (reference sequence). The germline V and J ends were trimmed by 0 bases and 2 bases, with 5 bases remaining between them. The CDR3 has 13 residues. The CDR3 coding sequence is TGTGCCAGCAGCTTGGGACCCAACACTGAAGCTTTCTTT. Its translation is CASSLGPNTEAFF.

The gene calls are TRBV6-2 or TRBV6-3 and TRBJ2-3, with D uncertain. The V and J ends lost 5 bases and 4 bases respectively, with 7 bases between them. CDR1 and CDR2 (germline): MNHEY, SVGEGT. This CDR3 is built from 12 residues. CDR3 protein: CASSPPADTQYF. The CDR3 DNA follows: TGTGCCAGCAGTCCCCCGGCAGATACGCAGTATTTT.

This CDR3 is CASSYSIVTGLSGANVLTF. CDR3 nucleotides: TGTGCCAGCAGTTACTCGATTGTGACAGGGCTATCTGGGGCCAACGTCCTGACTTTC. The chain joins TRBV6-2 or TRBV6-3 to TRBJ2-6, with 7 bases lining up with TRBD1. V lost 0 bases to trimming and J lost 1 base; unmatched junction nucleotides: 9. The CDR3 loop spans 19 amino acids. CDR1 is MNHEY, CDR2 SVGEGT, per germline.

This chain uses TRBV9 with TRBJ2-3; a possible D gene is TRBD1 (5 bases). Trimming cost V 3 bases and J 1 base, with 9 bases left between them. CDR1 and CDR2 from the germline V gene are SGDLS and YYNGEE. This CDR3 contains 14 residues. As DNA, the CDR3 is TGTGCCAGCAGCGCGGAACAGGGCACAGATACGCAGTATTTT. It is translated as CASSAEQGTDTQYF.

The chain carries TRBV2 and TRBJ1-2; D is unresolved. V was pared by 3 bases and J by 5 bases, with 16 bases between. The CDR3 is made up of 15 amino acids. Germline CDR1 SNHLY, CDR2 FYNNEI. In DNA form, the CDR3 reads TGTGCCAGCAGTGATTACCCTATAAGCCTTTATGGCTACACCTTC. It yields the protein CASSDYPISLYGYTF.

The CDR3 coding sequence is TGCAGCGTGGCCCGCGGGGATAGCGGAAAAGAGACCCAGTACTTC. Protein sequence: CSVARGDSGKETQYF. V and J are TRBV29-1 and TRBJ2-5; TRBD2 is a possible D gene (6 bases). Trimming pared 6 bases from V and 3 bases from J, leaving 20 bases between. CDR1 and CDR2 from the germline V gene are SQVTM and ANQGSEA. The CDR3 spans 15 residues.

This chain joins TRBV28 and TRBJ1-2; D gene uncertain. V was trimmed by 4 bases and J by 5 bases, leaving 8 bases between them. This CDR3 is built from 12 residues. CDR1 is MDHEN and CDR2 is SYDVKM in the germline V gene. The CDR3 DNA sequence: TGTGCCAGCAGTTCACGGATATATGGCTACACCTTC. It is translated as CASSSRIYGYTF.

The V call is TRBV9, the J call TRBJ1-2; D is uncertain. The CDR3 is made up of 11 amino acids. From germline, CDR1 is SGDLS and CDR2 YYNGEE. The V and J ends lost 5 bases and 6 bases respectively, with 8 bases between them. The CDR3 region is CASRASHGYTF. The CDR3 bases are TGTGCCAGCAGGGCGTCCCATGGCTACACCTTC.

J is TRBJ1-2 and V is TRBV9; 10 bases agree with TRBD1. Trimming removed 2 bases from V and 3 bases from J; junction bases left unmatched: 4. Germline CDR1 is SGDLS and CDR2 is YYNGEE. The CDR3 has 15 amino acids. The CDR3 coding sequence is TGTGCCAGCAGCGTGGAGACAGGGGGCGACTATGGCTACACCTTC. It specifies CASSVETGGDYGYTF.

This chain joins TRBV19 and TRBJ2-7; D unclear. CDR1 is LNHDA, CDR2 SQIVND, per germline (reference sequence). The CDR3 totals 13 residues. Trimming pared 6 bases from V and 3 bases from J, leaving 12 bases between. CDR3 in DNA: TGTGCCAGTAGCCGGGCAGAGAACTACGAGCAGTACTTC. This gives the protein CASSRAENYEQYF.

This chain joins TRBV10-1 and TRBJ2-3, with 7 bases matching TRBD1. The CDR3 length is 15 residues. Unmatched junction bases numbered 3, after V lost 3 bases and J lost 0 bases. Germline CDR1 WNHNN, CDR2 SYGVQD (reference sequence). The CDR3 protein is CASSEGGNSTDTQYF. The CDR3 region has the DNA TGCGCCAGCAGTGAAGGGGGCAATAGCACAGATACGCAGTATTTT.

The V and J genes are TRBV19 and TRBJ1-2, with D unresolved. Germline V gives CDR1 LNHDA, CDR2 SQIVND (reference sequence). This CDR3 region has 15 residues. Trimming removed 6 bases at V and 6 bases at J, with 20 bases between. In DNA form, the CDR3 reads TGTGCCAGTAGCATTCCCGATGGACGGACCCATGGCTACACCTTC. Amino acids: CASSIPDGRTHGYTF.

The chain links TRBV11-2 to TRBJ2-2; 9 nucleotides agree with TRBD2. CDR3 length equals 14 residues. The germline V gene encodes CDR1 SGHAT and CDR2 FQNNGV. Trimming at V came to 4 bases and at J to 7 bases, leaving 4 bases not matched to a gene. Written as DNA, the CDR3 is TGTGCCAGCAGCTCGGGACTAGCTGTCGGGGAGCTGTTTTTT. Translation: CASSSGLAVGELFF.

The gene calls are TRBV9 and TRBJ1-2; weak D call: TRBD1 (6 bases). Per germline, CDR1 SGDLS and CDR2 YYNGEE. V lost 4 bases and J 5 bases, leaving 18 bases between the germline ends. This CDR3 region has 15 residues. Here the CDR3 reads CASSFSGDSGYGYTF. CDR3 coding DNA: TGTGCCAGCAGCTTTTCAGGGGATTCGGGGTATGGCTACACCTTC.

Points on this clone: Its ends do not fully match the called genes, so a read error is possible. The chain carries TRBV30 and TRBJ1-2; D unresolved. The germline gives CDR1 GTSNPN, CDR2 SVGIG (reference sequence). This CDR3 has 10 amino acids. The DNA for the CDR3 is TGTGCCCGGAGGTCCGCTGGCTACACCTTC. It specifies CARRSAGYTF.

In nucleotides, the CDR3 is TGTGCCAGCAGCCAGGATTCCGAGGGCACTGAAGCTTTCTTT. Protein: CASSQDSEGTEAFF. V gene TRBV4-2 combines with J gene TRBJ1-1; D is uncertain. The CDR3 runs 14 residues. With 3 bases removed from V and 4 bases from J, the gap between germline ends came to 12 bases. Germline V gene sequence: CDR1 LGHNA, CDR2 YNFKEQ.

The chain joins TRBV6-1 to TRBJ2-3, with TRBD1 identical over 10 bases. Germline V lookup: CDR1 MNHNS, CDR2 SASEGT. There are 17 residues in the CDR3. The trim removed 0 bases at V and 2 bases at J, leaving 5 bases unmatched. This CDR3 reads CASSEARTGGPTDTQYF. CDR3 sequence (DNA): TGTGCCAGCAGTGAAGCGAGGACAGGGGGGCCCACAGATACGCAGTATTTT.

This chain uses TRBV6-5 with TRBJ1-4, with 10 bases fitting TRBD1. Germline assignment: CDR1 MNHEY and CDR2 SVGAGI. Trimming took 6 bases from V and 7 from J; bases not matched to a gene: 5. The CDR3 extends over 14 amino acids. This CDR3 reads CASRIGTGVEKLFF. DNA for the CDR3: TGTGCCAGCAGGATCGGGACAGGGGTTGAAAAACTGTTTTTT.

The rearrangement uses TRBV11-2 and TRBJ1-1; TRBD1 might be the D (6 bases). The germline CDR1 and CDR2 sequences are SGHAT and FQNNGV. V lost 4 bases and J lost 8, with 17 bases in between. The length of the CDR3 is 14 residues. The CDR3 DNA sequence: TGTGCCAGCAGCTACCCCTGGGCGGGGGCCGAAGCTTTCTTT. This encodes CASSYPWAGAEAFF.

As for this clone: Other nucleotide sequences from this sample produce the same CDR3. The J gene is TRBJ2-7, the V gene TRBV9, with 10 positions matching TRBD2. The CDR3 is made up of 15 amino acids. V lost 1 base and J lost 2; bases outside the gene matches: 3. CDR1 and CDR2 from the germline V gene are SGDLS and YYNGEE. Written as DNA, the CDR3 is TGTGCCAGCAGCGTATCAACTAGCGGGGCCTACGAGCAGTACTTC. Amino acid sequence: CASSVSTSGAYEQYF.

DNA for the CDR3: TGTGCCAGCGGAGCTAGCGGGGTAAATGAGCAGTTCTTC. It yields the protein CASGASGVNEQFF. This chain uses TRBV6-5 with TRBJ2-1, with 9 bases identical to TRBD2. This CDR3 has 13 amino acids. The V segment lost 8 bases and the J segment 7 bases; nucleotides outside the gene matches: 6. CDR1 is MNHEY, CDR2 SVGAGI, per germline.

This clone was counted once. This chain's CDR3 is CASKLRTERNQPQHF. CDR3 nucleotide sequence: TGTGCCAGCAAGCTCCGGACAGAAAGAAATCAGCCCCAGCATTTT. The chain combines TRBV6-5 with TRBJ1-5, with D possibly TRBD1 on 6 matching bases. Germline V gene sequence: CDR1 MNHEY, CDR2 SVGAGI. CDR3 size: 15 residues. Deletions cut 7 bases from V and 4 bases from J, with 17 bases between.

This sequence joins TRBV30 and TRBJ1-3; D is unclear. Deletions cut 1 base from V and 5 bases from J, with 0 bases between. The CDR3 loop spans 10 amino acids. The germline gives CDR1 GTSNPN, CDR2 SVGIG (reference sequence). CDR3 DNA: TGTGCCTGGAGTGGAAACACCATATATTTT. Amino acid sequence: CAWSGNTIYF.

This chain links TRBV4-3 with TRBJ2-5, with TRBD2 matching over 7 bases. The CDR3 runs to 16 residues. V gave up 3 bases and J gave up 4 bases; unmatched junction bases: 11. Germline V gives CDR1 LGHNA, CDR2 YSLEER. The DNA for the CDR3 is TGCGCCAGCAGCCAGGAACGTGGGGGGGGGACAGAGACCCAGTACTTC. It is translated as CASSQERGGGTETQYF.

The chain has TRBV21-1 and TRBJ2-3; TRBD2, the table's D call, lacks a check against the DNA. TRBV21-1 is a recognized pseudogene. The CDR3 loop spans 16 amino acids. The CDR3 DNA sequence: TGTGCCAGCAGCAGCAAAGACCGAGGTGAGACAGATACGCAGTATTTT. Translated, it gives CASSSKDRGETDTQYF.

J is TRBJ2-7 and V is TRBV5-1; perhaps D is TRBD1 or TRBD2 (5 bases each). Trimming removed 3 bases from V and 7 bases from J, with 17 bases in between. CDR1 is SGHRS, CDR2 YFSETQ, per germline. The CDR3 is made up of 14 amino acids. The CDR3 DNA follows: TGCGCCAGCAGCTCGGGACGACGTCCTGGGGAGCAGTACTTC. Translation gives CASSSGRRPGEQYF. The full variable domain, with the rest looked up from reference TRBV5-1 and TRBJ2-7, is KAGVTQTPRYLIKTRGQQVTLSCSPISGHRSVSWYQQTPGQGLQFLFEYFSETQRNKGNFPGRFSGRQFSNSRSEMNVSTLELGDSALYLCASSSGRRPGEQYFGPGTRLTVT.

The V gene is TRBV5-1, the J gene TRBJ2-1, with TRBD1 identical over 9 bases. V lost 4 bases and J lost 8; bases outside the gene matches: 7. CDR1 is SGHRS, CDR2 YFSETQ, per germline. CDR3 length equals 14 residues. The CDR3 DNA follows: TGCGCCAGCAGCACCGGACAGGGGTTAGATGAGCAGTTCTTC. Translation: CASSTGQGLDEQFF.